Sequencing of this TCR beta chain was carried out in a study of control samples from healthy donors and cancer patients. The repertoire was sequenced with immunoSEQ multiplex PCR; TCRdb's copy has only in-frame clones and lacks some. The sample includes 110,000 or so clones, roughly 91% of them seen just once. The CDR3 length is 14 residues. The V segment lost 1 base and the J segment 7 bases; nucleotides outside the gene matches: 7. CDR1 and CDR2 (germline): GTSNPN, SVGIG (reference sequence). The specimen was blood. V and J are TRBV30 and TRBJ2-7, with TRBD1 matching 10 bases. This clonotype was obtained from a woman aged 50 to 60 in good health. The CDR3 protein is CAWSEDRGLGEQYV. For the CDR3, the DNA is TGTGCCTGGAGTGAGGACAGGGGGTTAGGGGAGCAGTACGTC.